This T cell receptor (beta chain) was sequenced for a study of blood T cell repertoires in COVID-19. The V and J ends lost 4 bases and 3 bases, in that order; junction bases with no gene match: 9. CDR3 length: 17 residues. CDR1 and CDR2 from the germline V gene are SGDLS and YYNGEE. Assay: immunoSEQ multiplex PCR; the TCRdb copy retains only in-frame clones and omits some. In the table there are 80,000 or so clones, about 89% of which are singletons. The TCR comes from an older woman with acute or convalescent COVID-19. The specimen sequenced was peripheral blood. This chain joins TRBV9 and TRBJ2-7; 14 nucleotides match TRBD2. The chain's CDR3 is CASSYGTSGGQYYEQYF. The CDR3 DNA reads as TGTGCCAGCAGCTACGGGACTAGCGGGGGCCAATACTACGAGCAGTACTTC.